This section outlines one T cell receptor beta chain sequence together with its context. The antigen remains undetermined. This specimen comes from a study of CD8 T cells in ankylosing spondylitis. Study-level findings and limits: A TCR beta motif made of roughly eight highly homologous variants seemed typical of ankylosing spondylitis blood.

TCRdb itself ran the 5' RACE reads through MiXCR, one entry per CDR3 protein. Of roughly 470,000 distinct CDR3 sequences listed, 25% to 30% were seen once; the top ten hold roughly 0.8%. Trimming removed 1 base at V and 8 bases at J, with 12 bases between. The germline V gene has CDR1 SEHNR and CDR2 FQNEAQ (reference sequence). The CDR3 spans 14 residues. Sequenced: blood, either unsorted or a sorted T cell fraction (not recorded which). The receptor was isolated from a male donor with ankylosing spondylitis. The V and J genes are TRBV7-9 and TRBJ2-1, with D tentatively TRBD2 (6 bases). CDR3 coding DNA: TGTGCCAGCAGCTTAGATAGCGGACGGGATGAGCAGTTCTTC. Translating gives CASSLDSGRDEQFF.